This T cell receptor (beta chain) is from a study of cytomegalovirus exposure and HLA in healthy donors. Whole-study findings and limits: Later analysis identified several of the most significant clusters that appeared linked to common viral pathogens.

Primers: 60 Vbeta forward and 13 Jbeta reverse. Profiling relied on immunoSEQ multiplex PCR, and the TCRdb table lists in-frame clones only, not all of them. Seen here are fewer than 150,000 clones, 74% observed once, and the top ten hold 5.8%. Concerning this clone itself: Its specificity is unknown.

CDR1 and CDR2 (germline): LNHDA, SQIVND (reference sequence). V lost 3 bases and J 5 bases, leaving 10 bases between the germline ends. CDR3 size: 14 residues. Sequencing was carried out using PBMCs. This chain connects TRBV19 to TRBJ2-2; a weak D match, TRBD1 (5 bases). The receptor was isolated from a woman in her forties or fifties in good health and CMV-seropositive. CDR3 in amino acids: CASSISTATGELFF. In nucleotides, the CDR3 is TGTGCCAGTAGTATCTCGACAGCTACCGGGGAGCTGTTTTTT. Variable domain in full (rest from reference TRBV19 and TRBJ2-2): DGGITQSPKYLFRKEGQNVTLSCEQNLNHDAMYWYRQDPGQGLRLIYYSQIVNDFQKGDIAEGYSVSREKKESFPLTVTSAQKNPTAFYLCASSISTATGELFFGEGSRLTVL.